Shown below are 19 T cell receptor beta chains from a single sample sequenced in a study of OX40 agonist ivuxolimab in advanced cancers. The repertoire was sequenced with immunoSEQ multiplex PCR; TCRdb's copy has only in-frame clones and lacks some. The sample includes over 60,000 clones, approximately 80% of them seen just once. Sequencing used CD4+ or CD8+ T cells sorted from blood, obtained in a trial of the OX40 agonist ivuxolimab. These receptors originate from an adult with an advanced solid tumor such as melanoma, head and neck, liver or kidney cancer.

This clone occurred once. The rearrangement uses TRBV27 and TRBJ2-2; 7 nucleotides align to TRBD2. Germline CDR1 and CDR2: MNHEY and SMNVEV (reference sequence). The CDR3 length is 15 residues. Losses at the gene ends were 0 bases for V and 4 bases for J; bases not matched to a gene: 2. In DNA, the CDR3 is TGTGCCAGCAGTTTATCGGGGAGGGCCACCGGGGAGCTGTTTTTT. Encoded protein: CASSLSGRATGELFF.

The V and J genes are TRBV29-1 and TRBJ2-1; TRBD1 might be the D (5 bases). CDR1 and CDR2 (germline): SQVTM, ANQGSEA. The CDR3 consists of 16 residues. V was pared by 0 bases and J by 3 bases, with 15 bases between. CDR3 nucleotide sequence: TGCAGCGTTGAAGATGCCGCAGGGTCCTTCTACAATGAGCAGTTCTTC. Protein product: CSVEDAAGSFYNEQFF.

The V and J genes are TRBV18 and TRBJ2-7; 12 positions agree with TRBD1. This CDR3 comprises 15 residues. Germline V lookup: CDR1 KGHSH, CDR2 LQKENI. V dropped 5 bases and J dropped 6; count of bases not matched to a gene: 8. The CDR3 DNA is TGTGCCAGCTCATCTTACCGGGACAGGGGGCCCGAGCAGTACTTC. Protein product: CASSSYRDRGPEQYF.

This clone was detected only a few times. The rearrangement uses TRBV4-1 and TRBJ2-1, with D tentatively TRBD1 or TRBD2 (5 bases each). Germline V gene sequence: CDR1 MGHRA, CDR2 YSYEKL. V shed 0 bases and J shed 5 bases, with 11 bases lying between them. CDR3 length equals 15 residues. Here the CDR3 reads CASSQDPGRNNEQFF. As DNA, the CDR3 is TGCGCCAGCAGCCAAGACCCGGGACGGAACAATGAGCAGTTCTTC.

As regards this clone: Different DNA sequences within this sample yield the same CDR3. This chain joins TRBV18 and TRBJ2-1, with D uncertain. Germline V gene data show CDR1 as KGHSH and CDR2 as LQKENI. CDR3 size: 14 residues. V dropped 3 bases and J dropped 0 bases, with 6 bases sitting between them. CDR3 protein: CASSPALSYNEQFF. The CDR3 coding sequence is TGTGCCAGCTCACCGGCACTCTCCTACAATGAGCAGTTCTTC.

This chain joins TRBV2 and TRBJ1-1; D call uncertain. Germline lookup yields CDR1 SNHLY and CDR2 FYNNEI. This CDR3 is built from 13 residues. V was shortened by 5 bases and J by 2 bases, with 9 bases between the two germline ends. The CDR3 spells CASSLGPNTEAFF. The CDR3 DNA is TGTGCCAGCAGTCTCGGGCCAAACACTGAAGCTTTCTTT.

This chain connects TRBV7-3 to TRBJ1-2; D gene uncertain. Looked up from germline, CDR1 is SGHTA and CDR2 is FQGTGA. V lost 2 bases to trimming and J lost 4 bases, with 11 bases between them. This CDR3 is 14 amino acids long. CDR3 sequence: CASSLGSGTYGYTF. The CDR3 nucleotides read TGTGCCAGCAGCTTAGGTTCGGGTACCTATGGCTACACCTTC.

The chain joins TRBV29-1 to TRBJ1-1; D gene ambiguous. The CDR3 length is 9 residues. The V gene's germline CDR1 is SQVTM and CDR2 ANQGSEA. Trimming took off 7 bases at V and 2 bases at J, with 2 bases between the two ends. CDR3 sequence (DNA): TGCAGCGCTAACACTGAAGCTTTCTTT. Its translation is CSANTEAFF. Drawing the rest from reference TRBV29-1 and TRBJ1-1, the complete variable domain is SAVISQKPSRDICQRGTSLTIQCQVDSQVTMMFWYRQQPGQSLTLIATANQGSEATYESGFVIDKFPISRPNLTFSTLTVSNMSPEDSSIYLCSANTEAFFGQGTRLTVV.

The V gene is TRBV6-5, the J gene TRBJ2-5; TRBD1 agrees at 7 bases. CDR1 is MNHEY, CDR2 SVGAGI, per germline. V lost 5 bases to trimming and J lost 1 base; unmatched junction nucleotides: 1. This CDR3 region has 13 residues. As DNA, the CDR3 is TGTGCCAGCAGTGGGACAGTCCAAGAGACCCAGTACTTC. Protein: CASSGTVQETQYF.

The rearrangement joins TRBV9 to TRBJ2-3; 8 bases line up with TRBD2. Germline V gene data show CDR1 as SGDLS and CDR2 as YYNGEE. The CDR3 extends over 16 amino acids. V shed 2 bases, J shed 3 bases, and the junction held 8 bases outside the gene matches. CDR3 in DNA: TGTGCCAGCAGCGTCAGACTAGCGTTCATAACAGATACGCAGTATTTT. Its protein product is CASSVRLAFITDTQYF.

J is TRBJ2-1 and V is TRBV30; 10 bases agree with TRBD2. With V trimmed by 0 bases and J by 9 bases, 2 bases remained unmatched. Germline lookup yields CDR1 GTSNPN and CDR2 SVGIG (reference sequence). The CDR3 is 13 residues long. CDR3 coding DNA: TGTGCCTGGAGTGTACTAGCGGGAACTGAGCAGTTCTTC. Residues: CAWSVLAGTEQFF.

CDR3 residues: CAPRSGRAGLLCEQFF. As DNA, the CDR3 is TGTGCCCCCAGGAGCGGGAGGGCAGGTCTCTTATGTGAGCAGTTCTTC. V usage is TRBV9 and J usage is TRBJ2-1, with 10 bases matching TRBD2. The CDR3 is 16 amino acids. Germline assignment: CDR1 SGDLS and CDR2 YYNGEE. V was clipped by 10 bases and J by 9 bases; unmatched bases: 19.

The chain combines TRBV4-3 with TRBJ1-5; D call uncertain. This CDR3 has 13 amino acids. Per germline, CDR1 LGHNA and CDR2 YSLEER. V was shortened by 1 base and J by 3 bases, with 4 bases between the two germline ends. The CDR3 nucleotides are TGCGCCAGCAGCCAAGGGCTCAATCAGCCCCAGCATTTT. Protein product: CASSQGLNQPQHF.

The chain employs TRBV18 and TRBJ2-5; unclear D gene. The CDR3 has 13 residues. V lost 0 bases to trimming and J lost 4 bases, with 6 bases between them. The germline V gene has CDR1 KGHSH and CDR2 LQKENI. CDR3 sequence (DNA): TGTGCCAGCTCACCACCGAATACAGAGACCCAGTACTTC. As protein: CASSPPNTETQYF.

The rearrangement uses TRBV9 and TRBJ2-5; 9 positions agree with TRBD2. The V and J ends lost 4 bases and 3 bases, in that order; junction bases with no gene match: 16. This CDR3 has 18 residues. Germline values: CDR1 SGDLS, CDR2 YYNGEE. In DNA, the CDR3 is TGTGCCAGCAGCTTAGGCCCCGTAGGAGCGGGAGGCGAAGAGACCCAGTACTTC. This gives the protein CASSLGPVGAGGEETQYF.

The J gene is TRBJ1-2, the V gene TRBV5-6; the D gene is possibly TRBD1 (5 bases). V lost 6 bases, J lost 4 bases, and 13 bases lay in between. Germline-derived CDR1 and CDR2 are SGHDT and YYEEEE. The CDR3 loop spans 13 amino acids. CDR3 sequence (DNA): TGTGCCAGCACCCTGGGGGGGAGCTATGGCTACACCTTC. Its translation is CASTLGGSYGYTF.

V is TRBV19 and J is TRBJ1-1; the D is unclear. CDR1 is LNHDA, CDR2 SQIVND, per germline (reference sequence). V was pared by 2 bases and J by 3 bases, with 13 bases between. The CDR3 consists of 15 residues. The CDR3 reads CASSITYAGDTEAFF. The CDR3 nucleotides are TGTGCCAGTAGTATAACATATGCCGGGGACACTGAAGCTTTCTTT. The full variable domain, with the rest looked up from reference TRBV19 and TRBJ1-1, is DGGITQSPKYLFRKEGQNVTLSCEQNLNHDAMYWYRQDPGQGLRLIYYSQIVNDFQKGDIAEGYSVSREKKESFPLTVTSAQKNPTAFYLCASSITYAGDTEAFFGQGTRLTVV.

CDR3 nucleotide sequence: TGTGCCACCAGCTCTACAGGGCGCGGGCCCGGTAGCACTGAAGCTTTCTTT. Protein: CATSSTGRGPGSTEAFF. The V and J genes are TRBV15 and TRBJ1-1; D possibly corresponds to TRBD1 (6 bases). The CDR3 consists of 17 residues. CDR1 and CDR2 (germline): LNHNV, YYDKDF (reference sequence). V gave up 5 bases and J gave up 4 bases, with 23 bases separating them.

The CDR3 loop reads CSARTGPAYEQYF. CDR3 nucleotides: TGCAGCGCTAGGACAGGGCCGGCCTACGAGCAGTACTTC. The chain links TRBV29-1 to TRBJ2-7; 8 nucleotides agree with TRBD1. Germline CDR1 SQVTM, CDR2 ANQGSEA. The length of the CDR3 is 13 residues. Losses at the gene ends were 7 bases for V and 2 bases for J; bases not matched to a gene: 7.